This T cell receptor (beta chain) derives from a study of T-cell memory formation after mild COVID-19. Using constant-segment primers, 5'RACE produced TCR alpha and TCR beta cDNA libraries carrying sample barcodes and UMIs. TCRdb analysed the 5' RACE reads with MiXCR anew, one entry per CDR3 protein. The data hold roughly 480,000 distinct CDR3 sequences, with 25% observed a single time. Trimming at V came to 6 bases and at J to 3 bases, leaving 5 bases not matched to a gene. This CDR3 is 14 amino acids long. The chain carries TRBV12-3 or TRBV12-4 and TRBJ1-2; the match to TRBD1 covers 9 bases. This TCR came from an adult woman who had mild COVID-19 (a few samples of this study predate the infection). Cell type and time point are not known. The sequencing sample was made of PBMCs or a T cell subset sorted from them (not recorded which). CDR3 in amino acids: CASSGQGRDYGYTF. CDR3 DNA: TGTGCCAGCAGCGGACAGGGGCGAGACTATGGCTACACCTTC.